The source of this T cell receptor beta chain is a study of vaccination effects on CD4 cells after COVID-19. On this clone itself: The target antigen is unknown.

The data were produced by immunoSEQ multiplex PCR, yet TCRdb's version contains in-frame clones alone and is incomplete. The sample yields more than 65,000 clones, over 70% seen once. Peptide-pool stimulation followed by sequencing identified expanded antigen-specific CD4+ clonotypes in the ViraFEST assay. Culture lasted under 13 days before CD4+ T cell isolation. The cohort was immunized with two doses of either the BNT162b2 or mRNA-1273 vaccine. The ends lost 6 bases at V and 5 bases at J; junction bases unmatched: 5. Per the germline V gene, CDR1 is MDHEN and CDR2 is SYDVKM. CDR3 length equals 15 residues.

Sequencing was performed on CD4+ T cells from PBMCs cultured with HCoV-229E spike peptides, taken after COVID-19 vaccination. The chain joins TRBV28 to TRBJ2-5; TRBD2 aligns across 14 bases. This TCR was sampled from a human donor who received a COVID-19 vaccine. The CDR3 region has the DNA TGTGCCAGCAGCACAAGACTAGCGGGGGGGGAGACCCAGTACTTC. Translation: CASSTRLAGGETQYF. Full variable domain (missing parts from reference TRBV28 and TRBJ2-5): DVKVTQSSRYLVKRTGEKVFLECVQDMDHENMFWYRQDPGLGLRLIYFSYDVKMKEKGDIPEGYSVSREKKERFSLILESASTNQTSMYLCASSTRLAGGETQYFGPGTRLLVL.